The 3 T cell receptor beta chains below were found in one sample sequenced in a study of T-cell reconstitution after alpha-beta-depleted transplantation in children. TCRbeta library preparation incorporated unique molecular identifiers. TCRdb reanalysed the PCR reads using MiXCR and keeps one entry per CDR3 protein. Among hundreds of thousands of distinct CDR3 sequences listed, approximately 12% were seen once. Here the sequenced sample was PBMCs, mostly from graft donor cells, taken 360 days after TCRalphabeta/CD19-depleted stem cell transplant. The receptors originated from a male patient younger than 18 who had a stem cell transplant for acute myeloid leukemia, so the T cells may come from the graft donor.

The genes are TRBV27 and TRBJ2-1; perhaps TRBD2 as D (6 bases). The CDR3 consists of 14 residues. The germline V gene has CDR1 MNHEY and CDR2 SMNVEV (reference sequence). The ends were cut back, 5 bases at V and 10 bases at J, with 18 bases in the middle. CDR3 region: CASSPNPSGREQFF. The DNA for the CDR3 is TGTGCCAGCAGTCCGAACCCATCAGGGAGGGAGCAGTTCTTC.

There are many counts of this clonotype. This rearrangement joins TRBV28 to TRBJ2-7; TRBD1 matches at 10 bases. Germline trimming cut 5 bases from V and 6 bases from J; bases unmatched to any gene: 10. The CDR3 contains 15 residues. From germline, CDR1 is MDHEN and CDR2 SYDVKM. CDR3 protein: CASSPAGTGACEQYF. The CDR3 nucleotides are TGTGCCAGCAGTCCAGCCGGGACAGGGGCCTGCGAGCAGTACTTC.

This clonotype has just a few counts. The CDR3 nucleotides read TGTGCCATCAGCGATTCTCGGGAGACCCAGTACTTC. Encoded protein: CAISDSRETQYF. This sequence joins TRBV10-3 and TRBJ2-5; D is unresolved. Germline lookup yields CDR1 ENHRY and CDR2 SYGVKD. CDR3 size: 12 residues. V gave up 6 bases and J gave up 5 bases, with 10 bases separating them.